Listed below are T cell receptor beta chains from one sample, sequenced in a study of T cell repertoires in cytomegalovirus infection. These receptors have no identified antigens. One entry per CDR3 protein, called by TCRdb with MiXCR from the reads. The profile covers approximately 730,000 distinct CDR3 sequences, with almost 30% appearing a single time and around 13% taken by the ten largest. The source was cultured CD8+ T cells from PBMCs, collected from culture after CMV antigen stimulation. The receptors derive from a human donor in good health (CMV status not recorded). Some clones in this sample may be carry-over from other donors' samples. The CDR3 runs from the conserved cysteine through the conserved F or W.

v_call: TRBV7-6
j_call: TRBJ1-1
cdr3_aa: CASSPRQGEVSEAFF

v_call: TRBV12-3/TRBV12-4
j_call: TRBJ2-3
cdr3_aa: CASSTTVGGISDTQYF

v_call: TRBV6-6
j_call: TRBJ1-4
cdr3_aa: CASSAILGWDNEKLFF

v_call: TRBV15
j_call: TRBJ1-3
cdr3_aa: CATSRSRGTGNTIYF

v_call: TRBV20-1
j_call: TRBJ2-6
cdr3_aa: CSARDLGDSGANVLTF

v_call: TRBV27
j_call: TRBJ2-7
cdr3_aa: CASSLTGNAYEQYF

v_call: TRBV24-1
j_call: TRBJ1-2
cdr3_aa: CATQGQPPNYGYTF

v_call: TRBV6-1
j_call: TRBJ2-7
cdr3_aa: CASSSAKGELFNEQYF

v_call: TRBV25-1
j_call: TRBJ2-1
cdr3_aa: CASSDSRDEQFF

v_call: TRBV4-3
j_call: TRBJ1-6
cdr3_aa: CASSQENGGPNSPLHF

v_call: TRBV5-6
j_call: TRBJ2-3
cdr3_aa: CASSPLAGASIMQYF

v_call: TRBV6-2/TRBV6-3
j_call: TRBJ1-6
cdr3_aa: CASRIGTSNSPLHF

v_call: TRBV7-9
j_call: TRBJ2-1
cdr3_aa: CASSLGNRLAHEQFF

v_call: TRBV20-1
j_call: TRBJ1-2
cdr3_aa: CSARDPRDNYGYTF

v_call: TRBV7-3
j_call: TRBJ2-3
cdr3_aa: CASSFFSGGTDTQYF

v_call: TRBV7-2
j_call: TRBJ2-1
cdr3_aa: CASSLVSVETSRRQDNEQFF

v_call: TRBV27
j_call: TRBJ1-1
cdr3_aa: CASSPPGQGRLNTEAFF

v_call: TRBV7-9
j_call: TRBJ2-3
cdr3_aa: CASSPRLAGGQSTDTQYF